This TCR beta chain was profiled in a study of control samples from healthy donors and cancer patients. CDR1 SGHTA and CDR2 FQGNSA come from the germline V gene. Trimming cost V 5 bases and J 8 bases, with 12 bases left between them. This CDR3 has 12 amino acids. Assay: immunoSEQ multiplex PCR; the TCRdb copy retains only in-frame clones and omits some. The table lists under 95,000 clones, 91% of them singletons. This clonotype was obtained from a woman in her 30s in good health. The sample comprised blood. V gene TRBV7-2 combines with J gene TRBJ1-1; D uncertain. The CDR3 nucleotides read TGTGCCAGCAGCCTGCGAGGAGGGGAAGCTTTCTTT. Protein: CASSLRGGEAFF. Full variable domain (outside the CDR3, taken from reference TRBV7-2 and TRBJ1-1): GAGVSQSPSNKVTEKGKDVELRCDPISGHTALYWYRQSLGQGLEFLIYFQGNSAPDKSGLPSDRFSAERTGGSVSTLTIQRTQQEDSAVYLCASSLRGGEAFFGQGTRLTVV.